The T cell receptor beta chain under discussion was sequenced for a study of blood T cell repertoires in COVID-19. Across the whole study: Sites in the United States, Italy and Spain provided acute and convalescent COVID-19 samples. PBMCs, B-cell-depleted T cells, or T cells provided the cDNA or gDNA that made up the material.

The authors' processing: For nucleated cells, counts were estimated from reference gene primer amplification. Profiled with immunoSEQ multiplex PCR; TCRdb holds only in-frame clones, not every one. V, J and clone size are taken as reported in that table, and D and trimming were inferred from the DNA itself. Seen here are about 150,000 clones, more than 65% observed once, and the top ten hold around 7.2%. The germline V and J ends were trimmed by 6 bases and 0 bases, with 2 bases remaining between them. The CDR3 has 11 amino acids. CDR1 is WSHSY, CDR2 SAAADI, per germline. The chain has TRBV10-2 and TRBJ1-1; D gene unclear. What was sequenced was peripheral blood. The sequence came from a woman in her forties or fifties in a cohort sampled during active or convalescent COVID-19. The CDR3 DNA sequence: TGCGCCAGCAGCATGAACACTGAAGCTTTCTTT. It specifies CASSMNTEAFF.